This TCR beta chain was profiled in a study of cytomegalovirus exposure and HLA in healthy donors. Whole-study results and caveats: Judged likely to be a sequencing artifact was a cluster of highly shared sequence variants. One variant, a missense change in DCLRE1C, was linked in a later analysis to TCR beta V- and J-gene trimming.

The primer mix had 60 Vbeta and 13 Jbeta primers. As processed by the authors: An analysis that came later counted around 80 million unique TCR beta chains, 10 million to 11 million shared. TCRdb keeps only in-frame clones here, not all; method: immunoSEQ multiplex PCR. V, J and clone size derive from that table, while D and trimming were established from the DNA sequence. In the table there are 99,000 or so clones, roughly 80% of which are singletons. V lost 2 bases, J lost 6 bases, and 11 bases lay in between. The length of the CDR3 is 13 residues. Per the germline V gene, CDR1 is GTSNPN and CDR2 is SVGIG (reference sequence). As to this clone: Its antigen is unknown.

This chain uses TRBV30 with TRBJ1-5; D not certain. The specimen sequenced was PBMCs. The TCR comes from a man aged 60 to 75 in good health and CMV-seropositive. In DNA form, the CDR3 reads TGTGCCTGGAGTAATTGGGAGGGTCAGCCCCAGCATTTT. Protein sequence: CAWSNWEGQPQHF. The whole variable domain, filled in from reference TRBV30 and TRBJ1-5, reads SQTIHQWPATLVQPVGSPLSLECTVEGTSNPNLYWYRQAAGRGLQLLFYSVGIGQISSEVPQNLSASRPQDRQFILSSKKLLLSDSGFYLCAWSNWEGQPQHFGDGTRLSIL.